The entry that follows covers one T cell receptor (beta chain) sequence. The CDR3 has 15 residues. In germline, CDR1 is SGDLS, CDR2 YYNGEE. V was trimmed by 1 base and J by 4 bases, leaving 9 bases between them. The sample belongs to a study of T cell changes during pregnancy in multiple sclerosis. The method was immunoSEQ multiplex PCR; TCRdb's version includes in-frame clones alone and lacks a portion of them. The sample has 85,000 to 130,000 clones; roughly nine tenths are singletons. The V gene is TRBV9, the J gene TRBJ2-6, with D perhaps matching TRBD1 (6 bases). This material consisted of peripheral blood, taken before pregnancy. This clonotype originated in a female donor with multiple sclerosis, enrolled in a pregnancy study. The CDR3 here is CASSVMGAGANVLTF. The CDR3 DNA reads TGTGCCAGCAGCGTAATGGGGGCAGGGGCCAACGTCCTGACTTTC. The full variable domain, in which reference TRBV9 and TRBJ2-6 provide the parts outside the CDR3, is DSGVTQTPKHLITATGQRVTLRCSPRSGDLSVYWYQQSLDQGLQFLIQYYNGEERAKGNILERFSAQQFPDLHSELNLSSLELGDSALYFCASSVMGAGANVLTFGAGSRLTVL.